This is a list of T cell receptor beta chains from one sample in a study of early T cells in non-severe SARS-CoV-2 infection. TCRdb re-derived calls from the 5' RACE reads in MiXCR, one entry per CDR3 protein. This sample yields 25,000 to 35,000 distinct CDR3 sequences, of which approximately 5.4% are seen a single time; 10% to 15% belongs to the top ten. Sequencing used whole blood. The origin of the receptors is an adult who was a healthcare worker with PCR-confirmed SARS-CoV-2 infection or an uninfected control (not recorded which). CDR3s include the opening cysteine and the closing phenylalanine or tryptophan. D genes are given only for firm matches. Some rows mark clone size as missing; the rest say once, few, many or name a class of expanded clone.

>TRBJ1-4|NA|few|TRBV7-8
TGTGCCAGCAGCCCCCGCCCCCGGGGGAATGAAAAACTGTTTTTT
CASSPRPRGNEKLFF
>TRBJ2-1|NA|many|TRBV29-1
TGCAGCCCCGAGGACGGGTACTTC
CSPEDGYF
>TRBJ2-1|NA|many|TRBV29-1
TGCAGCGTTGAATCCGGACTATACAATGAGCAGTTCTTC
CSVESGLYNEQFF
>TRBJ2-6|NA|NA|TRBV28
TGTGCCAGCAGGGAACGGGCCGGGTTGGTCCTGACTTTC
CASRERAGLVLTF
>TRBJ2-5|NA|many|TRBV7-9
TGTGCCAGCAGCAGGGGGGAAGAGACCCAGTACTTC
CASSRGEETQYF
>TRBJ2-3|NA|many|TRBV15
TGTGCCACCAGCAGAGGGAACCCGGCAGATACGCAGTATTTT
CATSRGNPADTQYF
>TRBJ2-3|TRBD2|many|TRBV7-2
TGTGCCAGCAGCTCTCCTAGCGGGGGGCATCCTAGCACAGATACGCAGTATTTT
CASSSPSGGHPSTDTQYF
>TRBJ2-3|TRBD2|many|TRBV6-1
TGTGCCAGCAGTGATGAGCGGGGCAGCACAGATACGCAGTATTTT
CASSDERGSTDTQYF
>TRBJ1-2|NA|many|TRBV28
TGTGCCAGCAGTTTAACCGAGGGCTATGGCTACACCTTC
CASSLTEGYGYTF
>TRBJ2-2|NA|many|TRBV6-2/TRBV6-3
TGTGCCAGCACTCCCCGGGAAGTGACCGGGGAGCTGTTTTTT
CASTPREVTGELFF
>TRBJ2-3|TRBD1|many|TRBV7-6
TGTGCCAGCAGCTTGACAACTCCGACACAGGGGGCAGGCACAGATACGCAGTATTTT
CASSLTTPTQGAGTDTQYF
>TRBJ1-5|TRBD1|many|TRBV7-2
TGTGCCAGCAGCCTAACAGGGGAGTATCAGCCCCAGCATTTT
CASSLTGEYQPQHF
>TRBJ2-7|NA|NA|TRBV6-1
TGTGCCAGCAGAGACTACTACTCCCTGGACTCCTACGAGCAGTACTTC
CASRDYYSLDSYEQYF
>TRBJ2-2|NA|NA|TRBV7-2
TGTGCCAGCAGCTCAAATCCAGCGGGCAACACCGGGGAGCTGTTTTTT
CASSSNPAGNTGELFF
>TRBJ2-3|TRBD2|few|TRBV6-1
TGTGCCAGCACTCGGTCGGGGGGGACAGATACGCAGTATTTT
CASTRSGGTDTQYF
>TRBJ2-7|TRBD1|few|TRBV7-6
TGTGCCAGCAGCCCCCGGACAGGGTCCTACGAGCAGTACTTC
CASSPRTGSYEQYF
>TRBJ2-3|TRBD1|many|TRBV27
TGTGCCAGCACCCAGACAGGGAGCACAGATACGCAGTATTTT
CASTQTGSTDTQYF
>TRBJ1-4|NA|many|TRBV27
TGTGCCAGCAGCCCTCAGTGGGCAACTAATGAAAAACTGTTTTTT
CASSPQWATNEKLFF
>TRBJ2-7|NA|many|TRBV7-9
TGTGCCAGCAGCTTAGCGTTTGGGGGGGCTGGTGAGCAGTACTTC
CASSLAFGGAGEQYF
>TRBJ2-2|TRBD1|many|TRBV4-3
TGCGCCAGCAGCCAAGAGACAGGGTGGGCCACCGGGGAGCTGTTTTTT
CASSQETGWATGELFF
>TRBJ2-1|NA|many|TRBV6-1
TGTGCCAGCAGTGAAGCGGGACGCTGGTATGAGCAGTTCTTC
CASSEAGRWYEQFF
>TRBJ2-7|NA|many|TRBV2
TGTGCCAGTACACCTAGAGTCGAGCAGTACTTC
CASTPRVEQYF
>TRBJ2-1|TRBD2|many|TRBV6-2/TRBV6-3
TGTGCCAGCAGCACCCTCCGGGGGGGCTACAATGAGCAGTTCTTC
CASSTLRGGYNEQFF
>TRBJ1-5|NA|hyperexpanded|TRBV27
TGTGCCAGCAGTTCTGGGGGCGTTGGCAATCAGCCCCAGCATTTT
CASSSGGVGNQPQHF
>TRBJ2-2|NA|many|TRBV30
NA
CAWSLGQPTGSCFF
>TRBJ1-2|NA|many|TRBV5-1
TGCGCCAGCAGCTTATGGGAAACTAACTATGGCTACACCTTC
CASSLWETNYGYTF
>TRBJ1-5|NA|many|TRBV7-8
TGTGCCAGCAGGCCTGACAGGAGTAGCAATCAGCCCCAGCATTTT
CASRPDRSSNQPQHF
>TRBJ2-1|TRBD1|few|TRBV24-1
TGTGCCACCTCCGGGACAGCCTACAATGAGCAGTTCTTC
CATSGTAYNEQFF
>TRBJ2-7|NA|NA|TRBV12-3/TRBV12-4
TGTGCCAGCAGTCTAACGGGACATGTCTACGAGCAGTACTTC
CASSLTGHVYEQYF
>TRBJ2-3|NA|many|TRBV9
TGTGCCAGCAGCGATGGGACATTTAGCACAGATACGCAGTATTTT
CASSDGTFSTDTQYF
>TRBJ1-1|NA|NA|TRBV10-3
TGTGCCATCAGTGAGGGTCAGCCGTACACTGAAGCTTTCTTT
CAISEGQPYTEAFF
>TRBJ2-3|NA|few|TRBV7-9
TGTGCCAGCAGCTACCGATCCAGTTTTACCACAGATACGCAGTATTTT
CASSYRSSFTTDTQYF
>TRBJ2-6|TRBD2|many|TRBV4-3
TGCGCCAGCAGCCAAGACGACGGGAGGTCTGGGGCCAACGTCCTGACTTTC
CASSQDDGRSGANVLTF
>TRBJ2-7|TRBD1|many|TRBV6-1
TGTGCCAGCAGTGTAAGGGACAGAGGGAACTACGAGCAGTACTTC
CASSVRDRGNYEQYF
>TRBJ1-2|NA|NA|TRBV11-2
TGTGCCAGCAGCTTAATATCGGACGGCGGTGGCTACACCTTC
CASSLISDGGGYTF
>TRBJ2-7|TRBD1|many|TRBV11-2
TGTGCCAGCAGCTTATTCCCGGGACAGGGATCTCTGCAGTACTTC
CASSLFPGQGSLQYF
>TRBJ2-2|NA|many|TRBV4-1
TGCGCCAGCAGCCAGTCCAGGGAAGGCGGGGACCTGTTTTTT
CASSQSREGGDLFF